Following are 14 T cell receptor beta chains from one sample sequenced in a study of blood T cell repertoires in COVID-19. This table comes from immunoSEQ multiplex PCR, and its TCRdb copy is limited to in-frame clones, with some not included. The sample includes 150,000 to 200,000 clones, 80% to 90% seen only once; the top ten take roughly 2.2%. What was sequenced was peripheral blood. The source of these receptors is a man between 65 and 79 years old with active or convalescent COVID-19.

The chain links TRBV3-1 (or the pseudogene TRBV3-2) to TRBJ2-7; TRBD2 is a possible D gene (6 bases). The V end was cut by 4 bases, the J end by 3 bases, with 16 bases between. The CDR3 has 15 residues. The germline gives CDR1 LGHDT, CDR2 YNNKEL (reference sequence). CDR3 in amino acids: CASSPQSEGFYEQYF. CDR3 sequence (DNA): TGTGCCAGCAGCCCGCAATCGGAGGGTTTCTACGAGCAGTACTTC.

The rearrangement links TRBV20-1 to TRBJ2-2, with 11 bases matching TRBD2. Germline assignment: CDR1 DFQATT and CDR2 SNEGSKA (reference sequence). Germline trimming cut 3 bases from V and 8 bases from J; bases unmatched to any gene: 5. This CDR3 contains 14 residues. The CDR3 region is CSASSGGAAGELFF. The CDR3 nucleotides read TGCAGTGCTAGTAGCGGGGGGGCCGCTGGGGAGCTGTTTTTT.

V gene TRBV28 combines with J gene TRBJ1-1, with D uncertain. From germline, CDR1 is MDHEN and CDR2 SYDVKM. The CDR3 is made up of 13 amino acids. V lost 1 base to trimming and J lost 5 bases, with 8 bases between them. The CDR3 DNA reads TGTGCCAGCAGTTTATTAGCGACGACTGAAGCTTTCTTT. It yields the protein CASSLLATTEAFF.

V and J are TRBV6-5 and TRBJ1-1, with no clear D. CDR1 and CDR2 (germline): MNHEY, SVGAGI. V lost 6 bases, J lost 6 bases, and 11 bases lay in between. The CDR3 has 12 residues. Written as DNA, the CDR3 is TGTGCCAGCAGAACAGCACTTGCTGAAGCTTTCTTT. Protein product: CASRTALAEAFF.

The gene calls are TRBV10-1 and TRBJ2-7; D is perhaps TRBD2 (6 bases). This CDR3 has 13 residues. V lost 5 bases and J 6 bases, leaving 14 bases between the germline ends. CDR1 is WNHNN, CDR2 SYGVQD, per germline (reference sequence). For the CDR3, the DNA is TGCGCCAGCAGTCTAAAGGTCGGGGGCGAGCAGTACTTC. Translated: CASSLKVGGEQYF.

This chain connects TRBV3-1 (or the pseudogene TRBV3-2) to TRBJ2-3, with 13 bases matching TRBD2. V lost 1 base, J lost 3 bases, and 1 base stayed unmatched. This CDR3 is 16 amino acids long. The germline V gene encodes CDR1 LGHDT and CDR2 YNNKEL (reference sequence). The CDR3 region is CASSQATSGGTDTQYF. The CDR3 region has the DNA TGTGCCAGCAGCCAAGCGACTAGCGGGGGGACAGATACGCAGTATTTT.

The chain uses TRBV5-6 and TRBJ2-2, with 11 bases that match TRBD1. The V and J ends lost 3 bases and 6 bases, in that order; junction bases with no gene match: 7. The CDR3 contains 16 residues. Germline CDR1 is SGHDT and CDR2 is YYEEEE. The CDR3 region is CASSYGTGGLAGELFF. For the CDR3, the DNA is TGTGCCAGCAGCTACGGGACAGGGGGTTTGGCCGGGGAGCTGTTTTTT.

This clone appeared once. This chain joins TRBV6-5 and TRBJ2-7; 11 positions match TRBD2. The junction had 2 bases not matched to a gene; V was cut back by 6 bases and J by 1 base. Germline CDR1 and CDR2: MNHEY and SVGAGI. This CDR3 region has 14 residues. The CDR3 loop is CASRTSGASYEQYF. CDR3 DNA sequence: TGTGCCAGCAGGACTAGCGGGGCTTCCTACGAGCAGTACTTC.

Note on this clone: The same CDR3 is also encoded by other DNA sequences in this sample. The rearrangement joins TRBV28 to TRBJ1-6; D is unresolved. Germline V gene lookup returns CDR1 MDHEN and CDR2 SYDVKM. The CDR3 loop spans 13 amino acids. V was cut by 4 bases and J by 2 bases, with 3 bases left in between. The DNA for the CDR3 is TGTGCCAGCAGTTCAGCCTATAATTCACCCCTCCACTTT. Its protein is CASSSAYNSPLHF.

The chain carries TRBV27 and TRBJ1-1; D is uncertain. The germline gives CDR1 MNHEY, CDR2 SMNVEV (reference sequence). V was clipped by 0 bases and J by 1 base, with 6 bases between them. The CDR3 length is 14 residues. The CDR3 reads CASSLSLGNTEAFF. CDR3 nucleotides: TGTGCCAGCAGTTTATCGCTAGGGAACACTGAAGCTTTCTTT.

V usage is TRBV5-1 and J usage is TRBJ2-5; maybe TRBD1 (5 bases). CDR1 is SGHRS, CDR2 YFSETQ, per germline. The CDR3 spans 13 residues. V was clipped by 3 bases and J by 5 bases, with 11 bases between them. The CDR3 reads CASSSRVGETQYF. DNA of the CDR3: TGCGCCAGCAGCTCCAGGGTAGGCGAGACCCAGTACTTC.

CDR3 sequence reads: CASKGSGPGETQYF. DNA of the CDR3: TGTGCCAGCAAGGGTAGCGGCCCAGGGGAGACCCAGTACTTC. This chain connects TRBV2 to TRBJ2-5; D might be TRBD2 (6 bases). The CDR3 length is 14 residues. Germline lookup yields CDR1 SNHLY and CDR2 FYNNEI. The V gene lost 7 bases and the J gene lost 5 bases, with 17 bases spanning the gap.

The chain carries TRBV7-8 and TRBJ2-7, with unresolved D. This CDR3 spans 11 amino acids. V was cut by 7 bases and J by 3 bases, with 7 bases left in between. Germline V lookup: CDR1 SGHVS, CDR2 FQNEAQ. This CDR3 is CASTPDYEQYF. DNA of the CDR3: TGTGCCAGCACCCCAGACTACGAGCAGTACTTC.

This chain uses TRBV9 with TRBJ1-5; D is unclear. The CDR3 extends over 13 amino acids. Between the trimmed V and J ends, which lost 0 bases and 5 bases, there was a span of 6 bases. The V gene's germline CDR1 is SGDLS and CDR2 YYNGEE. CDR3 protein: CASSVATDQPQHF. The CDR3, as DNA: TGTGCCAGCAGCGTAGCTACTGATCAGCCCCAGCATTTT.